The sequence of this T cell receptor (beta chain) was determined in a study of CD8 T cells in ankylosing spondylitis. Construction of TCR beta libraries was performed using quantitative 5'-RACE with molecular barcodes. TCRdb itself ran the 5' RACE reads through MiXCR, one entry per CDR3 protein. The table records some 140,000 distinct CDR3 sequences, roughly an eighth of them present only once. The V end was cut by 7 bases, the J end by 0 bases, with 25 bases between. There are 19 residues in the CDR3. CDR1 is SGHAT, CDR2 FQDESV, per germline (reference sequence). Points from the study as a whole: Reportedly, disease-linked clones are significantly enriched in ankylosing spondylitis patients' matched synovial fluid. Made up of about eight highly homologous variants, a TCR beta motif appeared characteristic of ankylosing spondylitis blood. Disease-linked clones bore a CD8+ phenotype, appearing relatively rarely in peripheral blood.

The table lists this clonotype with many counts. What it binds is not known. This receptor was obtained from a female donor with ankylosing spondylitis or in good health (not recorded which). The sequenced material came from blood, either unsorted or a sorted T cell fraction (not recorded which). V is TRBV11-1 and J is TRBJ2-1; the D gene is possibly TRBD2 (5 bases). The CDR3 spells CASITSANGLGSSYNEQFF. The CDR3 coding sequence is TGTGCCAGCATAACGAGTGCAAATGGGCTTGGGAGCTCCTACAATGAGCAGTTCTTC.